Below are 14 T cell receptor beta chains sequenced from a single sample in a study of human T cells and chemical hapten exposure. Time point: pre-sensitization, week 0. The sample's treatment: therapeutic diphenylcyclopropenone sensitization with weekly scalp DPC. One entry per CDR3 protein, called by TCRdb with MiXCR from the RACE reads. In the table there are about 40,000 distinct CDR3 sequences, about 10% of which are singletons. The specimen comprised whole blood, sampled in connection with sensitization to the hapten diphenylcyclopropenone (DPC). The receptors originated from a man under 40 with alopecia areata. Some clones in this sample may be carry-over from other donors' samples.

There are a few counts of this clonotype. The rearrangement links TRBV7-2 to TRBJ2-3; tentative D call: TRBD2 (5 bases). The V gene's germline CDR1 is SGHTA and CDR2 FQGNSA. This CDR3 spans 15 amino acids. Trimming took off 1 base at V and 3 bases at J, with 11 bases between the two ends. The CDR3 DNA reads as TGTGCCAGCAGCTTAGAGGGCAGGAGGACAGATACGCAGTATTTT. Encoded protein: CASSLEGRRTDTQYF.

This clonotype was found many times. The chain uses TRBV5-6 and TRBJ2-5; 7 nucleotides agree with TRBD2. The V segment lost 5 bases and the J segment 3 bases; nucleotides outside the gene matches: 7. Germline CDR1 and CDR2: SGHDT and YYEEEE. The CDR3 totals 14 residues. CDR3 sequence: CASSYGGIKETQYF. Here the CDR3 DNA reads TGTGCCAGCAGTTACGGGGGGATTAAAGAGACCCAGTACTTC.

This clonotype was seen only a few times. This sequence joins TRBV12-3 or TRBV12-4 and TRBJ2-3; 9 bases line up with TRBD1. This CDR3 region has 13 residues. With V trimmed by 10 bases and J by 3 bases, 5 bases remained unmatched. CDR3: CATQTGGTDTQYF. CDR3 DNA sequence: TGTGCCACCCAGACAGGGGGTACAGATACGCAGTATTTT.

The CDR3 DNA sequence: TGCAGTGCAGGTGGGGGGAACAATCAGCCCCAGCATTTT. Protein sequence: CSAGGGNNQPQHF. The chain recombines TRBV20-1 with TRBJ1-5; D possibly corresponds to TRBD1 (5 bases). The germline V gene encodes CDR1 DFQATT and CDR2 SNEGSKA (reference sequence). V was clipped by 6 bases and J by 3 bases, with 12 bases between them. CDR3 length equals 13 residues.

This clonotype was observed a few times. The CDR3 sequence: CASSLQSNQPQHF. The CDR3, as DNA: TGTGCCAGCAGCTTACAGAGCAATCAGCCCCAGCATTTT. The chain employs TRBV7-8 and TRBJ1-5; unclear D gene. Trimming removed 2 bases from V and 1 base from J, with 3 bases in between. CDR3 length: 13 amino acids. In germline, CDR1 is SGHVS, CDR2 FQNEAQ. The complete variable domain, with remaining parts taken from reference TRBV7-8 and TRBJ1-5, reads GAGVSQSPRYKVAKRGQDVALRCDPISGHVSLFWYQQALGQGPEFLTYFQNEAQLDKSGLPSDRFFAERPEGSVSTLKIQRTQQEDSAVYLCASSLQSNQPQHFGDGTRLSIL.

This clonotype occurred many times. The rearrangement links TRBV11-2 to TRBJ2-7; D tentatively reads TRBD1 or TRBD2 (5 bases each). The CDR3 contains 11 residues. V was shortened by 11 bases and J by 3 bases, with 11 bases between the two germline ends. The germline CDR1 and CDR2 sequences are SGHAT and FQNNGV. The CDR3 is CASGTVYEQYV. The CDR3 nucleotides read TGTGCCTCCGGGACGGTCTACGAGCAGTACGTC.

This chain links TRBV12-5 with TRBJ1-1; D is undetermined. The CDR3 has 11 residues. The V gene's germline CDR1 is LGHNT and CDR2 FRNRAP. V gave up 5 bases and J gave up 3 bases, with 4 bases separating them. In DNA, the CDR3 is TGTGCTAGTGGTGACTACACTGAAGCTTTCTTT. Its protein product is CASGDYTEAFF.

This clonotype was picked up many times. V gene TRBV29-1 combines with J gene TRBJ2-1, with 10 bases fitting TRBD2. CDR3 size: 19 residues. The V and J ends lost 4 bases and 8 bases, in that order; junction bases with no gene match: 23. The germline CDR1 and CDR2 sequences are SQVTM and ANQGSEA. The CDR3 is CSVGRERTSGTPFQHEQFF. In DNA, the CDR3 is TGCAGCGTTGGTAGGGAAAGAACTAGCGGGACACCATTCCAGCATGAGCAGTTCTTC.

This clonotype was counted between two and nine times. The chain is built from TRBV7-8 and TRBJ2-3; no clear D. CDR3 length: 12 amino acids. Germline CDR1 is SGHVS and CDR2 is FQNEAQ. V lost 5 bases and J lost 6, with 9 bases in between. The CDR3 reads CASSPVADTQYF. DNA of the CDR3: TGTGCCAGCAGCCCAGTGGCTGATACGCAGTATTTT.

This clonotype has ten or more counts. The V gene is TRBV6-6, the J gene TRBJ2-1, with 9 bases matching TRBD2. The CDR3 sequence is 15 residues long. Trimming took 7 bases from V and 5 from J; bases not matched to a gene: 9. The germline V gene has CDR1 MNHNY and CDR2 SVGAGI (reference sequence). CDR3 sequence reads: CASNPRSGSDNEQFF. CDR3 nucleotide sequence: TGTGCCAGCAATCCACGTAGCGGGAGTGACAATGAGCAGTTCTTC.

This clonotype was found many times. V gene TRBV6-4 combines with J gene TRBJ2-7, with 9 bases lining up with TRBD2. The CDR3 has 15 residues. Per germline, CDR1 MRHNA and CDR2 SNTAGT. The trim removed 3 bases at V and 5 bases at J, leaving 8 bases unmatched. The DNA of the CDR3 is TGTGCCAGCAGTGAAGCGGGGGGTCCTTTGGACGAGCAGTACTTC. This translates into CASSEAGGPLDEQYF.

This clonotype was detected ten times or more. CDR3 sequence: CASSPLRNSNQPQHF. CDR3 sequence (DNA): TGTGCCAGCAGCCCCCTAAGAAACAGCAATCAGCCCCAGCATTTT. V usage is TRBV2 and J usage is TRBJ1-5; D gene uncertain. The CDR3 is made up of 15 amino acids. The germline V and J ends were trimmed by 6 bases and 1 base, with 13 bases remaining between them. CDR1 is SNHLY and CDR2 is FYNNEI in the germline V gene.

This clonotype was recorded many times. V and J are TRBV21-1 and TRBJ2-1; the table's TRBD2 call for D was not verified on the DNA. TRBV21-1 counts as a pseudogene. This CDR3 is built from 19 residues. DNA of the CDR3: TGTGCCAGCACCCCAGGGCTCCCGATGACTAGCGGATTCTACAATGAGCAGTTCTTC. This gives the protein CASTPGLPMTSGFYNEQFF.

The chain has TRBV5-5 and TRBJ1-5; the D is unclear. Trimming cost V 0 bases and J 0 bases, with 10 bases left between them. The CDR3 is made up of 16 amino acids. Germline V CDR1 and CDR2: SGHKS, YYEKEE (reference sequence). This CDR3 is CASSLVAAASNQPQHF. In nucleotides, the CDR3 is TGTGCCAGCAGCTTGGTGGCAGCGGCTAGCAATCAGCCCCAGCATTTT.